The 25 T cell receptor beta chains presented below share a single source sample, sequenced in a study of PD-1 blockade in classical Hodgkin lymphoma. Time point here: cycle 4 day 1 (C4D1), after 6 weeks of nivolumab. Relapse after autologous stem cell transplantation occurred in every patient, and brentuximab vedotin exposure varied. Repertoires were generated with immunoSEQ multiplex PCR, while TCRdb's copy carries only in-frame clones and drops some. The sample has 50,000 or so clones, roughly 86% seen once. The sample in question was peripheral blood mononuclear cells (PBMCs), obtained before the fourth cycle of nivolumab. The receptors stem from a human donor with classical Hodgkin lymphoma.

By its share, this clone is large (0.1 to 1%). The chain uses TRBV7-8 and TRBJ2-1, with D maybe TRBD1 (6 bases). The CDR3 runs to 15 residues. V gave up 1 base and J gave up 6 bases, with 13 bases separating them. Germline V gives CDR1 SGHVS, CDR2 FQNEAQ. Written as DNA, the CDR3 is TGTGCCAGCAGCTTAGGGACAGTGGTAAGCAATGAGCAGTTCTTC. This sequence encodes CASSLGTVVSNEQFF.

This chain uses TRBV19 with TRBJ2-1; D ambiguous. The V gene lost 3 bases and the J gene lost 0 bases, with 6 bases spanning the gap. There are 14 residues in the CDR3. The V gene's germline CDR1 is LNHDA and CDR2 SQIVND (reference sequence). The CDR3 loop reads CASSIWDSYNEQFF. The CDR3 DNA is TGTGCCAGTAGTATTTGGGACTCCTACAATGAGCAGTTCTTC.

This rearrangement joins TRBV2 to TRBJ2-3; D is unresolved. The CDR3 has 16 amino acids. CDR1 is SNHLY and CDR2 is FYNNEI in the germline V gene. V lost 2 bases, J lost 3 bases, and 15 bases lay in between. This chain's CDR3 is CASSEFPPENTDTQYF. The CDR3 nucleotides are TGTGCCAGCAGTGAATTTCCCCCGGAGAATACAGATACGCAGTATTTT.

This chain links TRBV27 with TRBJ1-1; unclear D gene. V shed 6 bases and J shed 0 bases, with 8 bases lying between them. This CDR3 comprises 13 residues. Germline loops: CDR1 MNHEY, CDR2 SMNVEV (reference sequence). The CDR3 protein is CASSSSVNTEAFF. The CDR3 DNA reads TGTGCCAGCAGCTCCTCAGTGAACACTGAAGCTTTCTTT.

The chain uses TRBV18 and TRBJ2-7; D may be TRBD1 (5 bases). V was clipped by 0 bases and J by 3 bases, with 9 bases between them. The length of the CDR3 is 14 residues. Germline V gene lookup returns CDR1 KGHSH and CDR2 LQKENI. The DNA for the CDR3 is TGTGCCAGCTCACCACCGACAGCCCACTACGAGCAGTACTTC. Its translation: CASSPPTAHYEQYF.

The chain has TRBV7-9 and TRBJ2-7; 11 bases are a match to TRBD1. The V gene end was trimmed by 2 bases and the J gene end by 4 bases; junction bases not matched to a gene: 4. The germline V gene has CDR1 SEHNR and CDR2 FQNEAQ (reference sequence). The CDR3 is 15 amino acids. CDR3 DNA: TGTGCCAGCAGCTTATTGGGGACAGGGGGATACGAGCAGTACTTC. This encodes CASSLLGTGGYEQYF.

The rearrangement joins TRBV6-6 to TRBJ2-2, with TRBD2 matching over 11 bases. This CDR3 region has 16 residues. Unmatched junction bases numbered 3, after V lost 1 base and J lost 5 bases. Germline V gives CDR1 MNHNY, CDR2 SVGAGI (reference sequence). CDR3 in amino acids: CASSYLAGGRTGELFF. The CDR3 DNA reads as TGTGCCAGCAGTTACTTAGCGGGAGGGAGGACCGGGGAGCTGTTTTTT.

The rearrangement joins TRBV9 to TRBJ2-3; D not resolved. The ends were cut back, 7 bases at V and 1 base at J, with 13 bases in the middle. In germline, CDR1 is SGDLS, CDR2 YYNGEE. The CDR3 consists of 14 residues. The DNA for the CDR3 is TGTGCCAGCTGCCCAGGCTTGGGCACAGATACGCAGTATTTT. It is translated as CASCPGLGTDTQYF.

V is TRBV27 and J is TRBJ1-2; D unclear. V shed 10 bases and J shed 5 bases, with 20 bases lying between them. In germline, CDR1 is MNHEY, CDR2 SMNVEV (reference sequence). The CDR3 contains 14 residues. Written as DNA, the CDR3 is TGTGCCACCTACGGTAGCCAGGAGGGTTATGGCTACACCTTC. This encodes CATYGSQEGYGYTF.

The chain links TRBV10-3 to TRBJ2-3; D not certain. V lost 3 bases to trimming and J lost 4 bases, with 14 bases between them. CDR1 is ENHRY, CDR2 SYGVKD, per germline. The CDR3 consists of 15 residues. Here the CDR3 reads CAISDPTVGPDTQYF. The CDR3, as DNA: TGTGCCATCAGTGACCCCACAGTGGGCCCAGATACGCAGTATTTT.

The gene calls are TRBV4-3 and TRBJ2-3; maybe TRBD2 (6 bases). CDR3 length: 13 amino acids. Trimming stripped 0 bases from V and 7 bases from J, with 8 bases between. Germline loops: CDR1 LGHNA, CDR2 YSLEER. The CDR3 region is CASSQEGLNTQYF. In DNA, the CDR3 is TGCGCCAGCAGCCAAGAGGGACTGAATACGCAGTATTTT.

V and J are TRBV27 and TRBJ2-7, with 7 bases fitting TRBD1. Germline trimming cut 5 bases from V and 6 bases from J; bases unmatched to any gene: 10. CDR1 is MNHEY and CDR2 is SMNVEV in the germline V gene (reference sequence). There are 14 residues in the CDR3. CDR3 in amino acids: CASSPHPGQSEQYF. For the CDR3, the DNA is TGTGCCAGCAGTCCTCACCCGGGACAGTCCGAGCAGTACTTC.

J is TRBJ1-6 and V is TRBV11-2, with D perhaps TRBD1 (6 bases). Germline V gene sequence: CDR1 SGHAT, CDR2 FQNNGV. The CDR3 loop spans 18 amino acids. Trimming shortened V by 0 bases and J by 7 bases, and 19 bases separated the two germline ends. CDR3 amino acids: CASSLDYSQGQYNSPLHF. CDR3 coding DNA: TGTGCCAGCAGCTTAGATTACTCCCAGGGGCAGTACAATTCACCCCTCCACTTT.

V and J are TRBV5-1 and TRBJ1-4, with 8 bases fitting TRBD1. From germline, CDR1 is SGHRS and CDR2 YFSETQ. The CDR3 spans 14 residues. Trimming at V came to 4 bases and at J to 8 bases, leaving 7 bases not matched to a gene. The CDR3 here is CASSQGAGKEKLFF. CDR3 sequence (DNA): TGCGCCAGCAGCCAGGGGGCCGGTAAGGAAAAACTGTTTTTT.

As concerns this clone: Other DNA sequences of this sample code for an identical CDR3. The chain recombines TRBV15 with TRBJ1-2, with D possibly matching TRBD1 (5 bases). The germline V gene encodes CDR1 LNHNV and CDR2 YYDKDF (reference sequence). The CDR3 sequence is 14 residues long. Trimming shortened V by 2 bases and J by 2 bases, and 9 bases separated the two germline ends. The CDR3 is CATSRQGRNYGYTF. The CDR3 DNA reads TGTGCCACCAGCAGACAGGGACGGAACTATGGCTACACCTTC.

The V call is TRBV6-6, the J call TRBJ1-2, with 7 nucleotides matching TRBD1. This CDR3 comprises 12 residues. With 5 bases clipped from V and 4 bases from J, the junction kept 1 base outside the gene matches. Germline CDR1 is MNHNY and CDR2 is SVGAGI (reference sequence). CDR3 in DNA: TGTGCCAGCAGTCGGGACAGCTATGGCTACACCTTC. Translated: CASSRDSYGYTF.

The V and J genes are TRBV9 and TRBJ1-2, with 8 positions matching TRBD1. Germline CDR1 reads SGDLS; CDR2 reads YYNGEE. The CDR3 runs 15 residues. V was clipped by 2 bases and J by 2 bases; unmatched bases: 5. CDR3 protein: CASSVRQGKNYGYTF. In DNA, the CDR3 is TGTGCCAGCAGCGTGAGACAGGGGAAGAACTATGGCTACACCTTC.

The V call is TRBV19, the J call TRBJ2-7; TRBD1 aligns across 7 bases. V was pared by 3 bases and J by 7 bases, with 9 bases of the junction left unmatched. The CDR3 loop spans 14 amino acids. CDR1 is LNHDA, CDR2 SQIVND, per germline (reference sequence). DNA for the CDR3: TGTGCCAGTAGTATCAGGGACAGTTCGGGGGAGCAGTACTTC. This gives the protein CASSIRDSSGEQYF.

J is TRBJ2-1 and V is TRBV1; the table assigns TRBD2, which was not confirmed against the DNA. TRBV1 is an annotated pseudogene. This CDR3 region has 17 residues. The CDR3 nucleotides read TGCACCAGCAGCCAAGAAGGAAGGGAGAGGTCCTACAATGAGCAGTTCTTC. Translation gives CTSSQEGRERSYNEQFF.

The chain links TRBV19 to TRBJ1-2; D call uncertain. This CDR3 has 13 amino acids. Trimming removed 7 bases from V and 2 bases from J, with 11 bases in between. Germline V lookup: CDR1 LNHDA, CDR2 SQIVND (reference sequence). As DNA, the CDR3 is TGTGCCAGTAAAACCGACACAAACTATGGCTACACCTTC. Its translation: CASKTDTNYGYTF.

The chain combines TRBV6-6 with TRBJ1-2; the match to TRBD1 covers 7 bases. V was pared by 6 bases and J by 1 base, with 8 bases of the junction left unmatched. The CDR3 consists of 15 residues. The germline CDR1 and CDR2 sequences are MNHNY and SVGAGI (reference sequence). The CDR3 sequence: CASSPQGGSNYGYTF. CDR3 DNA sequence: TGTGCCAGCAGCCCCCAGGGGGGAAGTAACTATGGCTACACCTTC.

J is TRBJ2-3 and V is TRBV5-1; D is possibly TRBD1 (5 bases). The CDR3 is made up of 13 amino acids. Trimming took off 2 bases at V and 6 bases at J, with 10 bases between the two ends. Germline CDR1 is SGHRS and CDR2 is YFSETQ. CDR3 loop: CASSLGAADTQYF. Written as DNA, the CDR3 is TGCGCCAGCAGCTTAGGGGCGGCGGATACGCAGTATTTT.

The CDR3 bases are TGTGCCTGGAAGCGGTCTGGAAACACCATATATTTT. Amino acid sequence: CAWKRSGNTIYF. The chain carries TRBV30 and TRBJ1-3; D unclear. Germline V gene data show CDR1 as GTSNPN and CDR2 as SVGIG (reference sequence). The CDR3 has 12 amino acids. V lost 4 bases and J 1 base, leaving 5 bases between the germline ends.

The chain combines TRBV28 with TRBJ2-5, with 9 bases fitting TRBD1. This CDR3 comprises 14 residues. With 4 bases clipped from V and 0 bases from J, the junction kept 0 bases outside the gene matches. Germline V gene sequence: CDR1 MDHEN, CDR2 SYDVKM. The CDR3 nucleotides read TGTGCCAGCAGTTGGGACAGGGACCAAGAGACCCAGTACTTC. Protein product: CASSWDRDQETQYF.

The J gene is TRBJ2-7, the V gene TRBV27; D unresolved. Germline lookup yields CDR1 MNHEY and CDR2 SMNVEV (reference sequence). The CDR3 is 14 residues long. V was clipped by 0 bases and J by 3 bases, with 9 bases between them. The CDR3: CASSLSKGNYEQYF. The DNA of the CDR3 is TGTGCCAGCAGTTTATCGAAGGGTAACTACGAGCAGTACTTC.